This T cell receptor (beta chain) comes out of a study of spatial heterogeneity in lung cancer. Across the study: Beta-chain sequences were consistently detected more often than alpha-chain sequences.

TCRdb reanalysed the 5' RACE reads using MiXCR and keeps one entry per CDR3 protein. The sample shows about 30,000 distinct CDR3 sequences, 5% to 6.5% of them seen only once. This clonotype was detected a few times. Time point given: blood at routine non-recurrence follow-up after resection. No cells were sorted before sequencing. The whole RNA sequenced was extracted from tumor, nontumor lung or frozen PBMC. This CDR3 comprises 15 residues. Deletions cut 3 bases from V and 2 bases from J, with 14 bases between. Germline values: CDR1 LNHDA, CDR2 SQIVND (reference sequence). This receptor was obtained from a male donor with early-stage non-small cell lung cancer. The chain is built from TRBV19 and TRBJ2-7, with TRBD2 as a possible D gene (5 bases). The specimen comprised PBMCs, sampled at follow-up. The CDR3 DNA follows: TGTGCCAGTAGTATTGACGGGGATTCCCCCTACGAGCAGTACTTC. Its translation is CASSIDGDSPYEQYF.